This T cell receptor (beta chain) is drawn from a study of blood T cell repertoires in COVID-19. Turning to the study itself: Specimens from acute and convalescent COVID-19 originated in the United States, Italy and Spain. PBMCs, B-cell-depleted T cells, or T cells provided the cDNA or gDNA that made up the material.

This CDR3 has 13 amino acids. The V gene's germline CDR1 is SNHLY and CDR2 FYNNEI. J was trimmed by 6 bases and V by 5 bases; bases with no gene match: 6. Authors' data handling: Scientists estimated how many nucleated cells there were by amplifying reference gene primers. TCRdb's table, derived via immunoSEQ multiplex PCR, lists solely in-frame clones and lacks some. The V and J calls and clone size were taken over from that table, and D and trimming were inferred from the DNA. The data show some 99,000 clones, 65% to 85% seen once. The chain links TRBV2 to TRBJ2-7; TRBD2 agrees at 8 bases. Input material: peripheral blood. The sequence derives from a woman older than 75 with acute or convalescent COVID-19. The DNA for the CDR3 is TGTGCCAGCAGTCCGGGGGGGCGAGGCGAGCAGTACGTC. As protein: CASSPGGRGEQYV.